The TCR beta chain described here comes from a study of cytomegalovirus exposure and HLA in healthy donors. Findings and limits, study-wide: The study listed 164 cytomegalovirus-associated TCR beta chains. Under in vitro conditions, a few CMV-associated chains were confirmed as specific for CMV antigens.

TCRdb's table, derived via immunoSEQ multiplex PCR, lists solely in-frame clones and lacks some. The profile shows about 140,000 clones, roughly nine tenths of them singletons. From germline, CDR1 is SGHDN and CDR2 FVKESK. CDR3 size: 18 residues. J lost 3 bases, V lost 1 base, and 7 bases had no gene match. Details on this clone: Its antigen is as yet unknown.

This chain connects TRBV14 to TRBJ2-2, with TRBD2 matching 11 bases. The TCR comes from a man aged 18 to 30 in good health and CMV-seronegative. The specimen was PBMCs. CDR3 sequence: CASSQVTVAGGYTGELFF. CDR3 sequence (DNA): TGTGCCAGCAGCCAAGTAACCGTAGCGGGAGGGTACACCGGGGAGCTGTTTTTT.